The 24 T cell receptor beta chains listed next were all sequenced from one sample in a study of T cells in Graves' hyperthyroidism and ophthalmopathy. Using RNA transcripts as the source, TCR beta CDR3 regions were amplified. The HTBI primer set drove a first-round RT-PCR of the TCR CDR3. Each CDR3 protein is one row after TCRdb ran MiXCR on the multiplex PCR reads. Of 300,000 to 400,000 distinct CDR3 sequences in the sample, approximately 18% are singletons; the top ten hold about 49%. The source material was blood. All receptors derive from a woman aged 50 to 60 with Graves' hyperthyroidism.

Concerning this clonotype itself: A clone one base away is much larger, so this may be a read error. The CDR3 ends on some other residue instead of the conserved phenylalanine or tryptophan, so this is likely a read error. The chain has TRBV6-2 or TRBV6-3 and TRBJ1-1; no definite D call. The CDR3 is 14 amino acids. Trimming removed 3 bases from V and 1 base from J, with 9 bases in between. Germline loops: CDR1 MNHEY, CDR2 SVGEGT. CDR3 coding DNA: TGTGCCAGCAGTTATGGGAAAAGGAACACTGAAGCTTTCCTT. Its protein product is CASSYGKRNTEAFL.

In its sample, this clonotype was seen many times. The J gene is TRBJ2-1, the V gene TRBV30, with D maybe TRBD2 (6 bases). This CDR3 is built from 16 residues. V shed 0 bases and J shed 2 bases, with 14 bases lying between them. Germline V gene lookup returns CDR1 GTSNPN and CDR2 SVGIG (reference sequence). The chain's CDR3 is CAWSVAGRETYNEQFF. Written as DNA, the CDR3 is TGTGCCTGGAGTGTTGCCGGACGGGAGACCTACAATGAGCAGTTCTTC.

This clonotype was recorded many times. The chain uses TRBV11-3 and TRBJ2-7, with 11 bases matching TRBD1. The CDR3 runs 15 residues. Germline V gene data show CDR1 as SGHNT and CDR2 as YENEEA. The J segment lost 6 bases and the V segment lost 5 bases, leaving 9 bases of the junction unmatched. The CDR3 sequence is CASSPGQGADFEQYF. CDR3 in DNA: TGTGCCAGCAGCCCTGGACAGGGGGCTGACTTCGAGCAGTACTTC.

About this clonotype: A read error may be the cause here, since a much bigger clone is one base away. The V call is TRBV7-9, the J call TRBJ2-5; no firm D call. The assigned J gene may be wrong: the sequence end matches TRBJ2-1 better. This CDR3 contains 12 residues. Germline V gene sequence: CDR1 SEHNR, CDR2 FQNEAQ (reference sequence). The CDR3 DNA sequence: TGTGCCATAGGGCCGCCCCAAGAGACCCAGTTCTTC. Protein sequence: CAIGPPQETQFF.

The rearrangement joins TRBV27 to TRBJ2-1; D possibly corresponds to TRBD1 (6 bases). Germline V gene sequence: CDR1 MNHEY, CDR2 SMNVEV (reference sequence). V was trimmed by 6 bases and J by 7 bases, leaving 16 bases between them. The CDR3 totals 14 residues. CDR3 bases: TGTGCCAGCAGATTAGGGGGAGTGGTGAATGAGCAGTTCTTC. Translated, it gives CASRLGGVVNEQFF.

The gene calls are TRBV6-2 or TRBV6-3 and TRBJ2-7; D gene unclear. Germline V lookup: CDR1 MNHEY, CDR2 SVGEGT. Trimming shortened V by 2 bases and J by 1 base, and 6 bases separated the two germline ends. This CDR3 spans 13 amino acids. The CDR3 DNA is TGTGCCAGCAGTTACGTCCCTTCCTACGAGCAGTACTTC. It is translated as CASSYVPSYEQYF.

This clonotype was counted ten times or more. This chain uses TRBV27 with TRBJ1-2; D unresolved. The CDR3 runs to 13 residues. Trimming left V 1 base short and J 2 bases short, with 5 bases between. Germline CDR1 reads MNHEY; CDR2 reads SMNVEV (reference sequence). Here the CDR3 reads CASSLLGNYGYTF. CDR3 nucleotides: TGTGCCAGCAGTTTATTAGGGAACTATGGCTACACCTTC.

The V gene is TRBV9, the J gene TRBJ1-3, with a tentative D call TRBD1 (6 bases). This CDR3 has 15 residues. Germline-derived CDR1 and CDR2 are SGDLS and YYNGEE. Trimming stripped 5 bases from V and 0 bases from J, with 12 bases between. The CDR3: CASSKTGGSGNTIYF. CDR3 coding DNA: TGTGCCAGCAGTAAGACAGGAGGCTCTGGAAACACCATATATTTT.

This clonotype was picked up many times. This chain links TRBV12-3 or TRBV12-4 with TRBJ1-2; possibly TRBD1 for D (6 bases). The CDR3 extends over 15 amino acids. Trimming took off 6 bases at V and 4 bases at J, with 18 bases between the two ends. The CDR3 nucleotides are TGTGCCAGCAGCCGCAATCAGGGGAGCGGCTATGGCTACACCTTC. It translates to CASSRNQGSGYGYTF.

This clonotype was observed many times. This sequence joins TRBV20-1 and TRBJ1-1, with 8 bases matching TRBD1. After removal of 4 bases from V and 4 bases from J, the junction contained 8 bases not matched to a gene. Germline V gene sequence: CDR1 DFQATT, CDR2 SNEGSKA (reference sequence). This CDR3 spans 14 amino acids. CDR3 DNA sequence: TGCAGTGCTAAGAGGACAGGGTGGGCCACTGAAGCTTTCTTT. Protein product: CSAKRTGWATEAFF.

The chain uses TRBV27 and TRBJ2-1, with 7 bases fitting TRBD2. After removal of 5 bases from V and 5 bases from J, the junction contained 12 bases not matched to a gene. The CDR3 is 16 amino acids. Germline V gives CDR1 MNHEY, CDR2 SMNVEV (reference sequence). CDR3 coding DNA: TGTGCCAGCAGTGGGGGGGATACGGGGCTAAACAATGAGCAGTTCTTC. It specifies CASSGGDTGLNNEQFF.

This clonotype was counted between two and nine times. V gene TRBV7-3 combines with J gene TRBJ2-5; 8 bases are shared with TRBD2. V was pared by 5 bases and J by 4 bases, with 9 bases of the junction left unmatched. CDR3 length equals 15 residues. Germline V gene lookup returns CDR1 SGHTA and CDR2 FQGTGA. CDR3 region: CASSPTGGGGETQYF. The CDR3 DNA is TGTGCCAGCAGCCCGACGGGGGGGGGCGGAGAGACCCAGTACTTC.

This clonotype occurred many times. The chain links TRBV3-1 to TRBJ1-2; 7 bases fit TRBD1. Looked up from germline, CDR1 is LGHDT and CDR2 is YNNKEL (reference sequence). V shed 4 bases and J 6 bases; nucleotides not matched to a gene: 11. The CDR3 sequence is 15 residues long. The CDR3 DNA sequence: TGTGCCAGCAGCCCCCGTGGAGGGGGCTGGGATGGCTACACCTTC. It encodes CASSPRGGGWDGYTF.

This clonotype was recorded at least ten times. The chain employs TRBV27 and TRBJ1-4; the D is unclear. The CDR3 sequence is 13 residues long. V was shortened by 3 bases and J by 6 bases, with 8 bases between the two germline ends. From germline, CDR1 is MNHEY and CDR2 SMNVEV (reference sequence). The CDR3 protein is CASSFMEDEKLFF. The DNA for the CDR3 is TGTGCCAGCAGTTTTATGGAGGATGAAAAACTGTTTTTT.

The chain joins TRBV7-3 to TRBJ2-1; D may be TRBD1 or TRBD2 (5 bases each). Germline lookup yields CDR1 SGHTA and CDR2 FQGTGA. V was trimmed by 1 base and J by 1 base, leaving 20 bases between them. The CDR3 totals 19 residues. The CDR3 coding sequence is TGTGCCAGCAGCTTAATGGGGCTAGCTGTAACTACATCCTACAATGAGCAGTTCTTC. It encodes CASSLMGLAVTTSYNEQFF.

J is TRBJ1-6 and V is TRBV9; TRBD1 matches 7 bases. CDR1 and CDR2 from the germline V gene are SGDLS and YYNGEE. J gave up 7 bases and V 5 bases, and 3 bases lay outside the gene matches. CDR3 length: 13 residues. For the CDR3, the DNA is TGTGCCAGCAGACCGGGACAGAATTCACCCCTCCACTTT. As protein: CASRPGQNSPLHF.

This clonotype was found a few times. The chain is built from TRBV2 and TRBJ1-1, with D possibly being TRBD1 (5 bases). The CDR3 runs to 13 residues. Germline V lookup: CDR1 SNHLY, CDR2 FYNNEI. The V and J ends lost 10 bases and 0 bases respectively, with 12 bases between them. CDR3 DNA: TGTGCCACCCAAACAGGAATGAACACTGAAGCTTTCTTT. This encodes CATQTGMNTEAFF.

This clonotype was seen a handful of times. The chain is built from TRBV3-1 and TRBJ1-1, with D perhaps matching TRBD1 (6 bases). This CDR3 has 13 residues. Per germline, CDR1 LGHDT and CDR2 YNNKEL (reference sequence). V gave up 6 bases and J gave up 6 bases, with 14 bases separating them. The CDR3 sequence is CASSAAGAAEAFF. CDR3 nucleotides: TGTGCCAGCAGTGCCGCAGGGGCGGCTGAAGCTTTCTTT.

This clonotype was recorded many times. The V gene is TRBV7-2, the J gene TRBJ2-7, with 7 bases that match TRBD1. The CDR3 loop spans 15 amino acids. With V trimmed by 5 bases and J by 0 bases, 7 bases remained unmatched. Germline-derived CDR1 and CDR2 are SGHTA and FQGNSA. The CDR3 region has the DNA TGTGCCAGCAGCACACAGGGGAGTAGCTCCTACGAGCAGTACTTC. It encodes CASSTQGSSSYEQYF. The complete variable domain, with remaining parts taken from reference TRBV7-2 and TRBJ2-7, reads GAGVSQSPSNKVTEKGKDVELRCDPISGHTALYWYRQSLGQGLEFLIYFQGNSAPDKSGLPSDRFSAERTGGSVSTLTIQRTQQEDSAVYLCASSTQGSSSYEQYFGPGTRLTVT.

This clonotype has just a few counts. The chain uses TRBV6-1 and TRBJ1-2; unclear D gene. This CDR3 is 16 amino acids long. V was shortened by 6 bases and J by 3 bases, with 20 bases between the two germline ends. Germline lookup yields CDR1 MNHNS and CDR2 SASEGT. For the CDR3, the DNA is TGTGCCAGCAGGGAGAACCTTGGGCCTCGTGACTATGGCTACACCTTC. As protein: CASRENLGPRDYGYTF.

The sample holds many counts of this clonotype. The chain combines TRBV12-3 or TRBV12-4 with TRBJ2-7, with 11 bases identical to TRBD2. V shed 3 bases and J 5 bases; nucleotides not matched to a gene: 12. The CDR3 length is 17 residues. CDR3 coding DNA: TGTGCCAGCAGTTTCCCAGCCACTAGCGGGAGCCCCCACGAGCAGTACTTC. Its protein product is CASSFPATSGSPHEQYF.

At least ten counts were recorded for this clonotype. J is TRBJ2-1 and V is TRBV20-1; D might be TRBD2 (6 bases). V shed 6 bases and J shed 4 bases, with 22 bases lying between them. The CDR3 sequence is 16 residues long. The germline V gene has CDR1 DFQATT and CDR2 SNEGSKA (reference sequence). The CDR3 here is CSAPLVGSGLYNEQFF. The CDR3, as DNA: TGCAGTGCCCCCCTGGTCGGTAGCGGACTTTACAATGAGCAGTTCTTC.

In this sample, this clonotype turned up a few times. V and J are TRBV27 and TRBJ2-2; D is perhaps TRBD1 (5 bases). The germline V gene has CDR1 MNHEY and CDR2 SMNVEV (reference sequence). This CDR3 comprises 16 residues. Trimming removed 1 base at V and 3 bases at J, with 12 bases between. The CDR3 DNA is TGTGCCAGCAGTTTATTCGACCTAGGGGACACCGGGGAGCTGTTTTTT. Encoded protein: CASSLFDLGDTGELFF.

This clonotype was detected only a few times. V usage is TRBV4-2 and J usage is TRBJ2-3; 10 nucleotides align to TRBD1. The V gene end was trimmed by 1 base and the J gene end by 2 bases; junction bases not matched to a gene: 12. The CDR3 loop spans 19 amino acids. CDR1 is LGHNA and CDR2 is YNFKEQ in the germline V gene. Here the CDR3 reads CASSQGWDPGQGITDTQYF. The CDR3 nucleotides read TGTGCCAGCAGCCAAGGATGGGATCCGGGACAGGGGATCACAGATACGCAGTATTTT.